The 13 T cell receptor beta chains presented below share a single source sample, sequenced in a study of shared clonotypes between healthy human individuals. Clones were sequenced by immunoSEQ multiplex PCR, and TCRdb holds only the in-frame ones, with some missing. The sample records some 500,000 clones, more than 70% being singletons. The sequencing sample was made of PBMCs. The receptor source for this set is a woman between 40 and 55 years old in good health. Some clones in this sample may be carry-over from other donors' samples.

The chain employs TRBV30 and TRBJ1-2; TRBD1 might be the D (5 bases). Germline V lookup: CDR1 GTSNPN, CDR2 SVGIG (reference sequence). V lost 5 bases and J lost 3, with 16 bases in between. The CDR3 has 14 residues. The CDR3 spells CAWGGRGADYGYTF. In nucleotides, the CDR3 is TGTGCCTGGGGTGGTAGGGGCGCTGACTATGGCTACACCTTC.

The rearrangement uses TRBV11-2 and TRBJ2-7; no clear D. Trimming took 2 bases from V and 2 from J, leaving 13 bases between them. Germline V lookup: CDR1 SGHAT, CDR2 FQNNGV. CDR3 length equals 15 residues. The CDR3 region has the DNA TGTGCCAGCAGCTTATCTTGGCAGGCTCCCTACGAGCAGTACTTC. Protein product: CASSLSWQAPYEQYF.

With regard to this clone: Only one base separates this from a far larger clonotype, so it likely reflects a read error. The same CDR3 also results from other DNA sequences found in this sample. The rearrangement links TRBV30 to TRBJ1-4; D unresolved. V was clipped by 5 bases and J by 13 bases, with 14 bases between them. Germline CDR1 is GTSNPN and CDR2 is SVGIG (reference sequence). The CDR3 loop spans 11 amino acids. In DNA form, the CDR3 reads TGTGCCTGGGACAAGGGTCGTACACTGTTTTTT. Amino acid sequence: CAWDKGRTLFF.

V and J are TRBV6-4 and TRBJ2-1; D uncertain. The CDR3 spans 14 residues. V dropped 2 bases and J dropped 6 bases, with 11 bases sitting between them. Per germline, CDR1 MRHNA and CDR2 SNTAGT. CDR3 in DNA: TGTGCCAGCAGTGACGATAGGGTTGGCAATGAGCAGTTCTTC. Translating it yields CASSDDRVGNEQFF.

The chain employs TRBV5-6 and TRBJ1-1, with TRBD1 identical over 7 bases. The CDR3 covers 16 residues. Germline-derived CDR1 and CDR2 are SGHDT and YYEEEE. Trimming cost V 5 bases and J 1 base; bases outside gene matches: 11. In DNA form, the CDR3 reads TGTGCCAGCAGATTTTGGAACCAGGGGGAGAACACTGAAGCTTTCTTT. Translation: CASRFWNQGENTEAFF. Full variable domain (missing parts from reference TRBV5-6 and TRBJ1-1): DAGVTQSPTHLIKTRGQQVTLRCSPKSGHDTVSWYQQALGQGPQFIFQYYEEEERQRGNFPDRFSGHQFPNYSSELNVNALLLGDSALYLCASRFWNQGENTEAFFGQGTRLTVV.

For this clone: One base separates it from a far larger clone, so it is likely a read error. This specimen includes other DNA sequences encoding the same CDR3. The chain is built from TRBV29-1 and TRBJ1-1; D is ambiguous. The CDR3 loop spans 13 amino acids. CDR1 SQVTM and CDR2 ANQGSEA come from the germline V gene. CDR3: CSVSGNMNTEAFF. The CDR3, as DNA: TGCAGCGTCTCGGGGAACATGAACACTGAAGCATTCTTT.

The chain uses TRBV5-1 and TRBJ2-5; 10 positions agree with TRBD2. The J call may be incorrect, as the DNA end agrees better with TRBJ2-7. CDR3 length: 14 residues. The germline V gene has CDR1 SGHRS and CDR2 YFSETQ. Written as DNA, the CDR3 is TGCGCCAGCAGCGGGACTAGCGCTGTCTACGAGCAGTACTTC. As protein: CASSGTSAVYEQYF.

This chain connects TRBV28 to TRBJ2-5; no reliable D call. The length of the CDR3 is 17 residues. Germline-derived CDR1 and CDR2 are MDHEN and SYDVKM. The V end was cut by 5 bases, the J end by 5 bases, with 24 bases between. For the CDR3, the DNA is TGTGCCAGCAGTCTCCCGGGCTCGGCCCGTAGTAGGGAGACCCAGTACTTC. This gives the protein CASSLPGSARSRETQYF. The complete variable domain, with remaining parts taken from reference TRBV28 and TRBJ2-5, reads DVKVTQSSRYLVKRTGEKVFLECVQDMDHENMFWYRQDPGLGLRLIYFSYDVKMKEKGDIPEGYSVSREKKERFSLILESASTNQTSMYLCASSLPGSARSRETQYFGPGTRLLVL.

The chain employs TRBV25-1 and TRBJ2-4; 7 positions match TRBD1. CDR3 size: 15 residues. The germline V gene has CDR1 MGHDK and CDR2 SYGVNS. V shed 6 bases, J shed 1 base, and the junction held 6 bases outside the gene matches. The CDR3 is CASSLDREAKNIQYF. The CDR3 nucleotides read TGTGCCAGCAGCCTAGACAGGGAGGCCAAAAACATTCAGTACTTC.

The CDR3 protein is CASSMLGQGGTQYF. The DNA for the CDR3 is TGTGCCAGTAGTATGCTGGGCCAGGGGGGGACCCAGTACTTC. V and J are TRBV19 and TRBJ2-5; a weak D match, TRBD1 (7 bases). The CDR3 is made up of 14 amino acids. The V and J ends lost 3 bases and 7 bases respectively, with 15 bases between them. Looked up from germline, CDR1 is LNHDA and CDR2 is SQIVND (reference sequence). The variable domain in full, with the rest retrieved from reference TRBV19 and TRBJ2-5, is DGGITQSPKYLFRKEGQNVTLSCEQNLNHDAMYWYRQDPGQGLRLIYYSQIVNDFQKGDIAEGYSVSREKKESFPLTVTSAQKNPTAFYLCASSMLGQGGTQYFGPGTRLLVL.

This CDR3 is CASSPLGYGYTF. The CDR3 region has the DNA TGCGCCAGCAGCCCCTTGGGATATGGCTACACCTTC. The V and J genes are TRBV5-1 and TRBJ1-2; D gene ambiguous. CDR1 and CDR2 (germline): SGHRS, YFSETQ. Trimming pared 4 bases from V and 5 bases from J, leaving 9 bases between. This CDR3 spans 12 amino acids.

The rearrangement joins TRBV6-5 to TRBJ2-7; 8 positions match TRBD2. CDR3 length: 15 amino acids. CDR1 is MNHEY and CDR2 is SVGAGI in the germline V gene. V lost 4 bases, J lost 6 bases, and 11 bases stayed unmatched. The CDR3 reads CASSSRGGGDGEQYF. CDR3 DNA sequence: TGTGCCAGCAGTTCCCGGGGGGGCGGGGACGGCGAGCAGTACTTC.

CDR3 sequence reads: CAISESDEQYF. The CDR3 DNA reads TGTGCCATCAGTGAGAGCGACGAGCAGTACTTC. This chain connects TRBV10-3 to TRBJ2-5; D gene uncertain. The J call may be mistaken, given a closer DNA end match to TRBJ2-7. CDR3 length equals 11 residues. Germline V gives CDR1 ENHRY, CDR2 SYGVKD.